The present T cell receptor (beta chain) was sequenced within a study of blood T cell repertoires in COVID-19 (dated by TCRdb to between 2020 and 2021). Concerning the study at large: Samples covering the acute and convalescent phases of COVID-19 were provided by collaborators in the United States, Italy and Spain. The material from the prospective study consisted of cDNA or gDNA derived from T cells, B-cell-depleted T cells, or PBMCs. Where HLA class I and class II types were available, the types were taken from metadata supplied by the sample provider, not from assay-based typing. The dataset comprised deeply sampled blood TCRbeta repertoires from subjects exposed to, actively infected with, or recovered from COVID-19. A freely available public database, intended as a resource for researchers studying the immune response to SARS-CoV-2, is where the repertoires were released. Sample metadata almost always included a de-identified subject ID, COVID-19 status, age in years and sex. The samples were drawn from the first 160 participants of the ongoing ImmuneRACE study and from some 1,300 subjects provided by 6 global collaborators. The investigation overall reported the following: The quantity of clinical and demographic metadata differed by source and by participant and was supplied without curation.

A note on this clone: Its antigen remains undetermined. Base quality data are lacking; no much larger clone is found one base away.

Based on the germline V gene, the CDR1 and CDR2 sequences are SGHDT and YYEEEE. V lost 2 bases and J lost 0 bases; the stretch between them is 12 bases long. The CDR3 covers 16 residues, taking in both the cysteine and the phenylalanine. Just CDR3 DNA is preserved here, 48 bases in frame from base 1. TCRbeta CDR3 regions were amplified from genomic DNA by means of the immunoSEQ Assay, a bias-controlled multiplex PCR. Processing in the source paper ran as follows. The number of nucleated cells in each sample was estimated by amplification of reference gene primers within the assay. To quantify the absolute abundance of each unique TCRbeta CDR3 rearrangement, sequence reads were collapsed and filtered. For each sample, productive Simpson clonality was calculated by taking the square root of Simpson's diversity index across productive rearrangements. TCRdb took over this immuneACCESS table, retaining in-frame rearrangements with V and J assigned. Such tables are incomplete; in checked studies, under half of the missing clones stem from an unresolved V gene, and the remainder is unexplained. That table gives V, J and clone size, and the DNA gave D and trimming. Counted in this sample were around 180,000 clones; approximately 84% of them appeared once. The top ten clones comprise less than 15% of the sample.

Enrolling through a virtual design, the prospective study's participants ranged in age from roughly 18 to 89 years and lived across roughly 23 United States geographic areas. In the prospective study, cohorts were assigned on the basis of participant-reported clinical history obtained from a screening survey and a study questionnaire. Recovered participants in ImmuneRACE Cohort 3 were defined by two consecutive negative NP/OP PCR tests, clearance by a healthcare professional, or resolution of symptoms. In the prospective study, mobile phlebotomists collected whole blood, serum and a nasopharyngeal or oropharyngeal swab from each participant. Additional blood draws and questionnaires over an approximately two-month period could optionally be provided by prospective study participants. Before DNA extraction, prospective study blood samples were shipped either frozen or at room temperature.

The chain is assembled from TRBV5-6 and TRBJ2-4; TRBD1 could be the D gene, as 5 bases match. This clonotype originated in a man aged 50-60 years who had recovered from COVID-19. The source material was PBMCs or T cells enriched from blood (not recorded which). The CDR3 reads as follows: CASSLGADLAKNIQYF. The DNA sequence is TGTGCCAGCAGCTTAGGGGCAGATCTAGCCAAAAACATTCAGTACTTC.